Listed below are T cell receptor beta chains from one sample, sequenced in a study of read filtering for tumor transcriptome and immune sequencing. TCRdb fed the reads into MiXCR, producing one record per CDR3 protein. The top ten hold 45% of the sample, which has roughly 68,000 distinct CDR3 sequences, about 15% seen once. The sample consisted of a population of CD138-negative cells sorted from bone marrow. These receptors were taken from a donor at least 40 years old with multiple myeloma. CDR3s include the opening cysteine and the closing phenylalanine or tryptophan.

v_gene | CDR3aa
TRBV20-1 | CSASPSSYNEQFF
TRBV20-1 | CSAQTLAGGSCDEQFF
TRBV29-1 | CSVVAAGLGTEAFF
TRBV29-1 | CSVIRLAVQETQYF
TRBV7-8 | CASSPSGTSDTDTQYF
TRBV29-1 | CSVEGTMTGGNIQYF
TRBV10-2 | CASSEVGREQPQHF
TRBV9 | CASSASGTRETQYF
TRBV7-9 | CASSSQGATEAFF
TRBV29-1 | CSVGTTDSNQPQHF
TRBV6-2/TRBV6-3 | CASSYRDRDNEQFF
TRBV7-9 | CASSAGLAGVNEQFF
TRBV20-1 | CSARRTSGGTDTQYF
TRBV5-1 | CASSLSQGAHEQYF
TRBV29-1 | CSVVVGGPYEQYF
TRBV6-5 | CASSSERGNQPQHF
TRBV14 | CASSRDITIPYEQYF
TRBV4-1 | CASSQGGGDYYGYTF
TRBV6-5 | CASSYSEEADEQFF
TRBV7-2 | CASSLLAGDSNEQFF
TRBV20-1 | CSARETLAGVDPLYNNEQFF
TRBV18 | CASSPGRGLVNTEAFF
TRBV7-3 | CASSLTGLAKNIQYF
TRBV5-1 | CASHRATYNEQFF
TRBV28 | CASSRNRGAPGELFF
TRBV7-8 | CASSLVSSGGYTDTQYF
TRBV30 | CAFSPGSDTQYF
TRBV4-1 | CASSQDRGLAGGLNSTSYEQYF
TRBV24-1 | CATSDFLVGSTDTQYF
TRBV4-1 | CASSQVGATNEKLFF
TRBV29-1 | CSVTDPFSGATQYF
TRBV28 | CASSGGRRDDTQYF
TRBV20-1 | CSASGDRWTEAFF
TRBV19 | CAGNRDSNQPQHF
TRBV6-2/TRBV6-3 | CACSYSDRAKVDTEAFF
TRBV19 | CASSVDSFFYEQYF
TRBV6-1 | CASSWAEGRISGYTF
TRBV7-3 | CASSPAGGEGTQYF
TRBV9 | CASSVGSQAYEQYF
TRBV18 | CASSPIRVAGVYEQYF
TRBV7-2 | CASSLLAGSSTDTQYF
TRBV19 | CASSRRGGGTDTQYF
TRBV7-9 | CASSLSWDNEQFF
TRBV20-1 | CSASGRTNGQFF
TRBV20-1 | CSASDAGPSVWGNQPQHF
TRBV4-2 | CASSPPGGPGQGNEQFF
TRBV3-1 | CASKGSMNTEAFF
TRBV6-4 | CASSRTGGDDEQFF
TRBV7-2 | CASSLTRESTGELLF
TRBV5-1 | CASSRTGTSYNEQFF